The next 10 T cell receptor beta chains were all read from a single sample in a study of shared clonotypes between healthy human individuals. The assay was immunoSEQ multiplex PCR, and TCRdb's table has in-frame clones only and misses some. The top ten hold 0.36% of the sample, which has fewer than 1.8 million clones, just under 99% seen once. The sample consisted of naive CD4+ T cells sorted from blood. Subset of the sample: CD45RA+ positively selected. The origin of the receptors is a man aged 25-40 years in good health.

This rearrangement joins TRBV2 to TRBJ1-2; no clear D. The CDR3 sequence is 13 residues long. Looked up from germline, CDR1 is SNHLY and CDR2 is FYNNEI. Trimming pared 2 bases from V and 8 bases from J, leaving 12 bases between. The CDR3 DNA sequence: TGTGCCAGCAGTGAACCTAATTGGGGAGGCTACACCTTC. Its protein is CASSEPNWGGYTF.

The CDR3 DNA reads as TGTGCCAGCAGCTCCCCGGCACATCACAGGGGCCGCTTCTACAATGAGCAGTTCTTC. Its protein product is CASSSPAHHRGRFYNEQFF. V is TRBV11-2 and J is TRBJ2-1, with 7 positions matching TRBD1. V gave up 4 bases and J gave up 3 bases; unmatched junction bases: 18. The CDR3 is 19 residues long. Per the germline V gene, CDR1 is SGHAT and CDR2 is FQNNGV.

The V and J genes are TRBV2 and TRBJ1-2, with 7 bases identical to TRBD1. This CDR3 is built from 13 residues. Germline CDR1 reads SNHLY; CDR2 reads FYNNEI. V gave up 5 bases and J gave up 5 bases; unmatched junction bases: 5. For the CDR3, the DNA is TGTGCCAGCAGTTGGGACAGCTCTTATGGCTACACCTTC. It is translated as CASSWDSSYGYTF.

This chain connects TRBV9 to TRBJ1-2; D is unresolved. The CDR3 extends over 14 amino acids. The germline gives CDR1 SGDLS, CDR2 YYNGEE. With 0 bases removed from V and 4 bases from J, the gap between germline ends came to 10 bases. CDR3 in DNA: TGTGCCAGCAGCGTAGAAGGAGCCCTCTATGGCTACACCTTC. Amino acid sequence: CASSVEGALYGYTF. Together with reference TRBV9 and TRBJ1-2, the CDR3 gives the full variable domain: DSGVTQTPKHLITATGQRVTLRCSPRSGDLSVYWYQQSLDQGLQFLIQYYNGEERAKGNILERFSAQQFPDLHSELNLSSLELGDSALYFCASSVEGALYGYTFGSGTRLTVV.

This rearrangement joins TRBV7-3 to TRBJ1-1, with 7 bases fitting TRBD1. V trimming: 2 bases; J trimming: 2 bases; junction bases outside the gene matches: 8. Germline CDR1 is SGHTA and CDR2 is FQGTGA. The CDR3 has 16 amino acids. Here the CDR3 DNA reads TGTGCCAGCAGCTTAGGGGGACGGGACAGAAACACTGAAGCTTTCTTT. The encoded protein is CASSLGGRDRNTEAFF.

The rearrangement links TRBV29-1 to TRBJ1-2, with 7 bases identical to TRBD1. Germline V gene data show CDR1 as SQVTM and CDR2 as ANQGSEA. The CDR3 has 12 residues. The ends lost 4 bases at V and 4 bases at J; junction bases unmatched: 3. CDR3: CSVVTGPYGYTF. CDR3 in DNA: TGCAGCGTTGTGACAGGGCCCTATGGCTACACCTTC.

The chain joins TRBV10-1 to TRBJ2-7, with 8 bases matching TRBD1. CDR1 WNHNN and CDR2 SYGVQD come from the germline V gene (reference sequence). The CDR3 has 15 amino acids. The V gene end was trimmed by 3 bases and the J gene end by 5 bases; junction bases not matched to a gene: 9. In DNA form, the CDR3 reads TGCGCCAGCAGTGATTTGGCAGGGGGCCAGGACGAGCAGTACTTC. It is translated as CASSDLAGGQDEQYF.

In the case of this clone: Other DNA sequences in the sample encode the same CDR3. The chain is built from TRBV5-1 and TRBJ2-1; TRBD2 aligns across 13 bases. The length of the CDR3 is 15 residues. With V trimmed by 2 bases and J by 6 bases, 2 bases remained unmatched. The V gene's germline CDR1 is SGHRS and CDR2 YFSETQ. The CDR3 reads CASSLGLAGANEQFF. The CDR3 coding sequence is TGCGCCAGCAGCTTAGGACTAGCGGGAGCCAATGAGCAGTTCTTC.

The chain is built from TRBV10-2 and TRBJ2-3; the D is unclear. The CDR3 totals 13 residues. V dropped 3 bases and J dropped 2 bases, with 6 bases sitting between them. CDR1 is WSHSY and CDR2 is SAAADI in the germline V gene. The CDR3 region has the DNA TGCGCCAGCAGTGAAATTCCCACAGATACGCAGTATTTT. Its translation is CASSEIPTDTQYF.

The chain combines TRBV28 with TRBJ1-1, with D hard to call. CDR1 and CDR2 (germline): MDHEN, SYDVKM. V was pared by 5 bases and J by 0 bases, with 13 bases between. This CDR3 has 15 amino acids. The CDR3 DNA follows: TGTGCCAGCAGTCCACAAGGACTGCTGAACACTGAAGCTTTCTTT. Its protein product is CASSPQGLLNTEAFF.